The 25 T cell receptor beta chains presented below share a single source sample, sequenced in a study of CD8 T cells in ankylosing spondylitis. TCRdb reanalysed the 5' RACE reads using MiXCR and keeps one entry per CDR3 protein. In the table there are more than 250,000 distinct CDR3 sequences, 11% of which are singletons. Sequenced material: blood, either unsorted or a sorted T cell fraction (not recorded which). These receptors all come from a female donor with ankylosing spondylitis or in good health (not recorded which).

In its sample, this clonotype was seen many times. This chain links TRBV20-1 with TRBJ2-3, with D possibly TRBD1 on 6 matching bases. Germline loops: CDR1 DFQATT, CDR2 SNEGSKA (reference sequence). The CDR3 sequence is 15 residues long. The V gene lost 5 bases and the J gene lost 0 bases, with 15 bases spanning the gap. Written as DNA, the CDR3 is TGCAGTGCTGACCCTTCTGGACAGAGCACAGATACGCAGTATTTT. As protein: CSADPSGQSTDTQYF.

This clonotype has ten or more counts. The chain carries TRBV15 and TRBJ2-5; D assignment may be TRBD1 or TRBD2 (5 bases each). The CDR3 length is 14 residues. Per germline, CDR1 LNHNV and CDR2 YYDKDF (reference sequence). V dropped 6 bases and J dropped 2 bases, with 13 bases sitting between them. CDR3 protein: CATSPLGEQETQYF. Written as DNA, the CDR3 is TGTGCCACCAGTCCCTTGGGGGAGCAAGAGACCCAGTACTTC.

The V gene is TRBV19, the J gene TRBJ2-6; D possibly uses TRBD1 or TRBD2 (6 bases each). Trimming removed 7 bases from V and 2 bases from J, with 18 bases in between. The CDR3 is made up of 17 amino acids. CDR1 and CDR2 (germline): LNHDA, SQIVND (reference sequence). The CDR3 protein is CASTLGGGFAGANVLTF. The CDR3 nucleotides are TGTGCCAGTACTTTGGGGGGCGGATTTGCTGGGGCCAACGTCCTGACTTTC.

This clonotype was detected only a few times. The chain couples TRBV4-3 to TRBJ2-7, with D possibly matching TRBD1 (6 bases). The V gene's germline CDR1 is LGHNA and CDR2 YSLEER. The CDR3 spans 15 residues. With 3 bases removed from V and 1 base from J, the gap between germline ends came to 13 bases. The CDR3 sequence: CASSHDRMGSYEQYF. CDR3 coding DNA: TGCGCCAGCAGCCACGACAGGATGGGGTCCTACGAGCAGTACTTC.

V usage is TRBV21-1 and J usage is TRBJ2-7. TRBV21-1 constitutes a pseudogene. This CDR3 comprises 12 residues. The CDR3 sequence: CASASGTYEQYF. The CDR3 DNA sequence: TGTGCCAGCGCAAGTGGGACCTACGAGCAGTACTTC.

This clonotype was counted at least ten times. The rearrangement joins TRBV28 to TRBJ2-1; D uncertain. V shed 8 bases and J shed 0 bases, with 11 bases lying between them. The CDR3 runs 14 residues. Germline lookup yields CDR1 MDHEN and CDR2 SYDVKM. The CDR3 loop is CASSDRSSYNEQFF. The CDR3 region has the DNA TGTGCCAGCTCGGACCGTTCCTCCTACAATGAGCAGTTCTTC. Full variable domain (rest looked up from reference TRBV28 and TRBJ2-1): DVKVTQSSRYLVKRTGEKVFLECVQDMDHENMFWYRQDPGLGLRLIYFSYDVKMKEKGDIPEGYSVSREKKERFSLILESASTNQTSMYLCASSDRSSYNEQFFGPGTRLTVL.

On this clonotype itself: This could be a read error, since a much larger clone is one nucleotide away. The rearrangement links TRBV15 to TRBJ1-2; D call uncertain. The CDR3 runs 14 residues. Per the germline V gene, CDR1 is LNHNV and CDR2 is YYDKDF (reference sequence). This chain's CDR3 is CASSQAPPDHGYTF. As DNA, the CDR3 is TGTGCCTCCAGCCAAGCTCCCCCAGATCATGGCTACACCTTC.

The rearrangement joins TRBV10-3 to TRBJ2-7; 8 positions match TRBD1. Germline assignment: CDR1 ENHRY and CDR2 SYGVKD. The V segment lost 6 bases and the J segment 2 bases; nucleotides outside the gene matches: 6. CDR3 length: 14 residues. The DNA for the CDR3 is TGTGCCATCAGATCGGAGGACAGGGCCTACGAGCAGTACTTC. Translated, it gives CAIRSEDRAYEQYF.

Ten or more counts support this clonotype. The junction differs from germline at one of its ends, possibly a read error. The V and J genes are TRBV5-1 and TRBJ2-7; possibly TRBD1 for D (5 bases). CDR3 length equals 12 residues. Germline CDR1 is SGHRS and CDR2 is YFSETQ. CDR3 bases: TGTGCCAGCAGTTCGGACACGTACGAGCAGTACTTC. This encodes CASSSDTYEQYF.

The sample holds many counts of this clonotype. This chain links TRBV12-3 or TRBV12-4 with TRBJ2-5; 9 bases are a match to TRBD2. The CDR3 is 15 amino acids. J was trimmed by 3 bases and V by 3 bases; bases with no gene match: 5. CDR3 DNA: TGTGCCAGCAGTTTCGTGACTAGCGGTAAAGAGACCCAGTACTTC. Translated, it gives CASSFVTSGKETQYF.

The gene calls are TRBV6-1 and TRBJ2-7, with 10 bases that match TRBD2. This CDR3 is 17 amino acids long. The V segment lost 5 bases and the J segment 2 bases; nucleotides outside the gene matches: 12. CDR1 is MNHNS and CDR2 is SASEGT in the germline V gene. The CDR3 DNA follows: TGTGCCAGCAGTACCACTAGCGGGACACTTCGGGCCTACGAGCAGTACTTC. It codes for CASSTTSGTLRAYEQYF.

This clonotype was seen many times. The chain employs TRBV29-1 and TRBJ1-2; D is unresolved. The CDR3 loop spans 13 amino acids. In germline, CDR1 is SQVTM, CDR2 ANQGSEA. With 4 bases removed from V and 4 bases from J, the gap between germline ends came to 13 bases. The CDR3 spells CSVVLTEVYGYTF. The CDR3 nucleotides are TGCAGCGTTGTGCTGACGGAAGTCTATGGCTACACCTTC.

As regards this clonotype: At one end, the junction sequence differs from germline, possibly due to a read error. The chain recombines TRBV19 with TRBJ2-7, with D unresolved. The CDR3 extends over 14 amino acids. Germline V CDR1 and CDR2: LNHDA, SQIVND (reference sequence). The CDR3 DNA is TGTGCCAATAGTATCCGGACCGAGATCTACGAGCAGTACTTC. Residues: CANSIRTEIYEQYF.

This clonotype came up a few times. The chain carries TRBV7-9 and TRBJ1-1, with D uncertain. CDR1 and CDR2 (germline): SEHNR, FQNEAQ (reference sequence). Trimming stripped 1 base from V and 6 bases from J, with 12 bases between. CDR3 length: 14 residues. CDR3 sequence (DNA): TGTGCCAGCAGCTTAGGAGGGTTATCGCCTGAAGCTTTCTTT. The encoded protein is CASSLGGLSPEAFF.

This clonotype was counted between two and nine times. The chain has TRBV29-1 and TRBJ2-6, with TRBD1 matching over 7 bases. The CDR3 runs to 13 residues. Germline lookup yields CDR1 SQVTM and CDR2 ANQGSEA. V lost 4 bases to trimming and J lost 8 bases; unmatched junction nucleotides: 5. The CDR3 region is CSVAQGNTNVLTF. CDR3 bases: TGCAGCGTTGCACAGGGGAATACCAACGTCCTGACTTTC.

The genes are TRBV14 and TRBJ2-7; 11 bases line up with TRBD1. The ends lost 4 bases at V and 3 bases at J; junction bases unmatched: 5. CDR1 and CDR2 (germline): SGHDN, FVKESK. CDR3 length: 15 amino acids. CDR3 DNA: TGTGCCAGCAGCCTGGGACAGGGGGTCTACTACGAGCAGTACTTC. This sequence encodes CASSLGQGVYYEQYF. The full variable domain, its missing parts supplied by reference TRBV14 and TRBJ2-7, is EAGVTQFPSHSVIEKGQTVTLRCDPISGHDNLYWYRRVMGKEIKFLLHFVKESKQDESGMPNNRFLAERTGGTYSTLKVQPAELEDSGVYFCASSLGQGVYYEQYFGPGTRLTVT.

This clonotype occurred many times. This chain connects TRBV20-1 to TRBJ2-7; no definite D call. V lost 2 bases and J 3 bases, leaving 8 bases between the germline ends. There are 12 residues in the CDR3. Germline lookup yields CDR1 DFQATT and CDR2 SNEGSKA (reference sequence). The CDR3 DNA follows: TGCAGTGCTAGAAGGCAGAACTACGAGCAGTACTTC. This encodes CSARRQNYEQYF.

This clonotype was seen at least ten times. The chain combines TRBV12-3 or TRBV12-4 with TRBJ2-3; TRBD1 or TRBD2 may be the D gene (5 bases each). V lost 6 bases to trimming and J lost 9 bases, with 19 bases between them. This CDR3 spans 14 amino acids. CDR3 sequence (DNA): TGTGCCAGCAGGCCCCTCCAATTGGGACGAACGCAGTATTTT. Its translation is CASRPLQLGRTQYF.

The rearrangement uses TRBV2 and TRBJ2-2; possibly TRBD1 for D (6 bases). V lost 6 bases to trimming and J lost 3 bases, with 11 bases between them. The CDR3 is 14 amino acids. Germline V gives CDR1 SNHLY, CDR2 FYNNEI. CDR3 in amino acids: CASSRTVDTGELFF. The CDR3 bases are TGTGCCAGCAGCCGGACAGTCGACACCGGGGAGCTGTTTTTT.

This clonotype was detected ten times or more. The chain is built from TRBV12-3 or TRBV12-4 and TRBJ1-5, with a tentative D call TRBD1 (5 bases). The CDR3 has 14 residues. With 6 bases removed from V and 5 bases from J, the gap between germline ends came to 14 bases. The CDR3 loop is CASSPDGGDQPQHF. The CDR3 bases are TGTGCCAGCAGCCCAGACGGGGGAGATCAGCCCCAGCATTTT.

This clonotype was found many times. The chain couples TRBV20-1 to TRBJ2-5, with D possibly called TRBD1 or TRBD2 (6 bases each). The V and J ends lost 2 bases and 5 bases respectively, with 15 bases between them. In germline, CDR1 is DFQATT, CDR2 SNEGSKA (reference sequence). The CDR3 loop spans 14 amino acids. The CDR3 sequence: CSARRGEAFETQYF. The CDR3 nucleotides read TGCAGTGCTAGAAGGGGGGAGGCCTTCGAGACCCAGTACTTC.

This sequence joins TRBV29-1 and TRBJ1-2; 9 bases are a match to TRBD1. The CDR3 consists of 13 residues. Germline CDR1 is SQVTM and CDR2 is ANQGSEA. The junction had 5 bases not matched to a gene; V was cut back by 1 base and J by 8 bases. The CDR3 DNA reads as TGCAGCGTTGAAGTGGGGACAGGGTTCGGCTACACCTTC. Translated, it gives CSVEVGTGFGYTF.

About this clonotype: A much larger clone differs from this one at a single base, so this may be a read error. The gene calls are TRBV20-1 and TRBJ2-2; TRBD1 matches 7 bases. The CDR3 has 14 residues. Germline lookup yields CDR1 DFQATT and CDR2 SNEGSKA (reference sequence). The CDR3 DNA follows: TGCAGTGCCCCGTCAGGGGACAGTCCCGGGGAGCTGCTTTTT. Translating it yields CSAPSGDSPGELLF.

The sample holds many counts of this clonotype. This chain joins TRBV5-1 and TRBJ2-5; D uncertain. Germline-derived CDR1 and CDR2 are SGHRS and YFSETQ. V shed 4 bases and J shed 5 bases, with 12 bases lying between them. This CDR3 is 13 amino acids long. The DNA for the CDR3 is TGCGCCAGCAGCATCCTTACTTGGGAGACCCAGTACTTC. This sequence encodes CASSILTWETQYF.

The chain has TRBV12-3 or TRBV12-4 and TRBJ1-1; possibly TRBD1 for D (6 bases). The V gene lost 5 bases and the J gene lost 5 bases, with 21 bases spanning the gap. The CDR3 is made up of 16 amino acids. CDR3: CASSPPGRGSGTEAFF. The CDR3 DNA reads TGTGCCAGCAGTCCACCCGGGAGGGGGTCGGGGACTGAAGCTTTCTTT.